One and the same sample provided the 29 T cell receptor beta chains below, sequenced in a study of T cell changes during pregnancy in multiple sclerosis (dated by TCRdb to between 2018 and 2021). The library was prepared using the immunoSEQ multiplex PCR assay. Not all clones reach the TCRdb copy of this immuneACCESS table, which keeps in-frame sequences only. Checked studies attribute under half of the gap to unresolved V genes and leave the rest unexplained. For this sample the table gives more than 55,000 clones, of which 91% were detected only once. The ten largest clones represent approximately 2% of the sample. Sequenced here: peripheral blood, sampled in the third trimester of pregnancy. The receptors were gathered from a female donor in good health, enrolled as a control in a pregnancy study.

The CDR3 reads CASSPLGVTSYIQETQYF. The CDR3 region has the DNA TGTGCCAGCAGCCCCCTCGGGGTGACTAGCTATATTCAAGAGACCCAGTACTTC. The rearrangement links TRBV7-2 to TRBJ2-5, with TRBD2 matching over 7 bases. The CDR3 has 18 residues. CDR1 and CDR2 from the germline V gene are SGHTA and FQGNSA. The trim removed 5 bases at V and 2 bases at J, leaving 17 bases unmatched. Combining the CDR3 with reference TRBV7-2 and TRBJ2-5 gives the whole variable domain GAGVSQSPSNKVTEKGKDVELRCDPISGHTALYWYRQSLGQGLEFLIYFQGNSAPDKSGLPSDRFSAERTGGSVSTLTIQRTQQEDSAVYLCASSPLGVTSYIQETQYFGPGTRLLVL.

This clone was observed once. The V and J genes are TRBV11-2 and TRBJ2-1, with 10 bases fitting TRBD1. The CDR3 contains 16 residues. With V trimmed by 8 bases and J by 4 bases, 11 bases remained unmatched. Germline V gene sequence: CDR1 SGHAT, CDR2 FQNNGV. The CDR3 DNA reads TGTGCCAGCGGGGGCCTGGGACAGGGGAAATACAATGAGCAGTTCTTC. Residues: CASGGLGQGKYNEQFF.

The chain links TRBV27 to TRBJ2-3; tentative D call: TRBD2 (6 bases). The CDR3 is 15 amino acids. The V and J ends lost 4 bases and 1 base respectively, with 12 bases between them. Germline CDR1 is MNHEY and CDR2 is SMNVEV (reference sequence). This chain's CDR3 is CASSSPSDGTDTQYF. The DNA of the CDR3 is TGTGCCAGCAGTTCTCCTAGCGACGGCACAGATACGCAGTATTTT.

The gene calls are TRBV5-6 and TRBJ2-3; TRBD2 matches 9 bases. Trimming removed 1 base from V and 1 base from J; junction bases left unmatched: 4. The V gene's germline CDR1 is SGHDT and CDR2 YYEEEE. The CDR3 has 16 amino acids. CDR3 DNA sequence: TGTGCCAGCAGCTTGAGGGCTAGCGGGGGCACAGATACGCAGTATTTT. Residues: CASSLRASGGTDTQYF.

The CDR3 loop reads CASSQRGRETQYF. The CDR3 nucleotides are TGCGCCAGCAGTCAAAGAGGGAGGGAGACCCAGTACTTC. The chain combines TRBV23-1 with TRBJ2-5; perhaps TRBD2 as D (6 bases). TRBV23-1 is marked as an open reading frame, function uncertain. CDR3 size: 13 residues. Trimming took off 2 bases at V and 5 bases at J, with 9 bases between the two ends.

This clone was observed a single time. The chain joins TRBV27 to TRBJ1-2; 8 bases map to TRBD1. The germline V gene encodes CDR1 MNHEY and CDR2 SMNVEV (reference sequence). This CDR3 has 13 residues. Unmatched junction bases numbered 6, after V lost 5 bases and J lost 7 bases. The CDR3 region is CASSPQGAGGYTF. The CDR3 bases are TGTGCCAGCAGTCCCCAGGGGGCCGGTGGCTACACCTTC.

This chain connects TRBV30 to TRBJ2-2, with D tentatively TRBD2 (6 bases). V was cut by 4 bases and J by 0 bases, with 12 bases left in between. The germline V gene has CDR1 GTSNPN and CDR2 SVGIG (reference sequence). The CDR3 spans 15 residues. CDR3 protein: CAWTGGRANTGELFF. For the CDR3, the DNA is TGTGCCTGGACCGGGGGACGGGCGAACACCGGGGAGCTGTTTTTT.

This sequence joins TRBV4-1 and TRBJ2-1; the D is unclear. Germline CDR1 MGHRA, CDR2 YSYEKL. This CDR3 comprises 13 residues. V lost 1 base to trimming and J lost 4 bases, with 5 bases between them. The CDR3 loop reads CASSQGLYNEQFF. In nucleotides, the CDR3 is TGCGCCAGCAGCCAAGGGCTGTACAATGAGCAGTTCTTC.

The CDR3 DNA follows: TGCGCCAGCAGCCAAGATCGAATAACAGTCTATGGCTACACCTTC. Its protein product is CASSQDRITVYGYTF. V gene TRBV4-1 combines with J gene TRBJ1-2, with D unresolved. Germline loops: CDR1 MGHRA, CDR2 YSYEKL. This CDR3 has 15 amino acids. Trimming cost V 0 bases and J 4 bases, with 12 bases left between them.

V usage is TRBV7-9 and J usage is TRBJ2-5; D is possibly TRBD2 (5 bases). Germline assignment: CDR1 SEHNR and CDR2 FQNEAQ (reference sequence). This CDR3 has 11 residues. V was trimmed by 5 bases and J by 4 bases, leaving 5 bases between them. For the CDR3, the DNA is TGTGCCAGCAGCGGAGGAGAGACCCAGTACTTC. Translating gives CASSGGETQYF.

J is TRBJ1-2 and V is TRBV21-1; the table names TRBD1, a call not compared with the DNA. TRBV21-1 is given as a pseudogene. The CDR3 extends over 21 amino acids. DNA for the CDR3: TGTGCCAGCAGCAAAGAGCCGGACAGGGGGACATCAAGATACCCTTGGTATGGCTACACCTTC. Its translation: CASSKEPDRGTSRYPWYGYTF.

This CDR3 reads CASSIGGKGAPGELFF. The CDR3 region has the DNA TGTGCCAGTAGTATAGGTGGTAAGGGGGCCCCCGGGGAGCTGTTTTTT. This rearrangement joins TRBV19 to TRBJ2-2; TRBD1 aligns across 7 bases. From germline, CDR1 is LNHDA and CDR2 SQIVND (reference sequence). The CDR3 covers 16 residues. V shed 1 base, J shed 6 bases, and the junction held 8 bases outside the gene matches.

J is TRBJ2-7 and V is TRBV19; 11 bases are a match to TRBD2. This CDR3 is 16 amino acids long. The J segment lost 0 bases and the V segment lost 4 bases, leaving 5 bases of the junction unmatched. Germline V gene sequence: CDR1 LNHDA, CDR2 SQIVND (reference sequence). This CDR3 reads CASSNAGTSGSYEQYF. The CDR3 bases are TGTGCCAGTAGTAACGCTGGGACTAGCGGCTCCTACGAGCAGTACTTC.

The chain recombines TRBV30 with TRBJ2-2, with unresolved D. The V end was cut by 5 bases, the J end by 0 bases, with 10 bases between. CDR1 is GTSNPN, CDR2 SVGIG, per germline (reference sequence). The CDR3 extends over 14 amino acids. This CDR3 reads CAWCGHTNTGELFF. The CDR3 nucleotides are TGTGCCTGGTGTGGGCATACGAACACCGGGGAGCTGTTTTTT.

The chain combines TRBV19 with TRBJ2-1, with 7 positions matching TRBD2. J lost 4 bases, V lost 7 bases, and 1 base had no gene match. The CDR3 contains 12 residues. Germline CDR1 is LNHDA and CDR2 is SQIVND (reference sequence). The CDR3 protein is CASISGYNEQFF. Written as DNA, the CDR3 is TGTGCCAGTATTAGCGGGTACAATGAGCAGTTCTTC.

In its sample, this clone was seen once. The chain combines TRBV19 with TRBJ1-2; possibly TRBD1 for D (6 bases). Germline CDR1 is LNHDA and CDR2 is SQIVND (reference sequence). CDR3 length equals 17 residues. The V end lost 8 bases, the J end lost 7 bases, and 29 bases lay between the germline ends. The CDR3 region has the DNA TGTGCCAGTCAACCTTCGGGCTTGGGGGCCTATTCGGGTGGCTACACCTTC. Its translation is CASQPSGLGAYSGGYTF.

The chain couples TRBV28 to TRBJ1-5; D may be TRBD1 (6 bases). CDR1 and CDR2 (germline): MDHEN, SYDVKM. V was clipped by 1 base and J by 0 bases, with 28 bases between them. CDR3 length equals 22 residues. CDR3 sequence (DNA): TGTGCCAGCAGTTTATATTTTGTAGCTGGGGGCCGCTACCAGAATAGCAATCAGCCCCAGCATTTT. The encoded protein is CASSLYFVAGGRYQNSNQPQHF.

The V gene is TRBV28, the J gene TRBJ2-6; tentatively, D is TRBD1 (5 bases). In germline, CDR1 is MDHEN, CDR2 SYDVKM. The CDR3 runs to 15 residues. The V gene lost 1 base and the J gene lost 2 bases, with 6 bases spanning the gap. CDR3 bases: TGTGCCAGCAGTTTATCAGGGACTGGGGCCAACGTCCTGACTTTC. Residues: CASSLSGTGANVLTF.

The chain carries TRBV27 and TRBJ1-1, with D possibly being TRBD1 (6 bases). CDR1 and CDR2 (germline): MNHEY, SMNVEV (reference sequence). Trimming took off 7 bases at V and 0 bases at J, with 9 bases between the two ends. CDR3 length equals 13 residues. The chain's CDR3 is CASMGALNTEAFF. The CDR3 nucleotides are TGTGCCAGCATGGGGGCTTTGAACACTGAAGCTTTCTTT.

The chain is built from TRBV6-6 and TRBJ1-1; D unresolved. Deletions cut 6 bases from V and 7 bases from J, with 12 bases between. CDR1 is MNHNY and CDR2 is SVGAGI in the germline V gene (reference sequence). CDR3 length: 12 residues. CDR3 coding DNA: TGTGCCAGCAGCCGACTTCCGGGTGAAGCTTTCTTT. As protein: CASSRLPGEAFF.

This rearrangement joins TRBV2 to TRBJ2-3, with D possibly being TRBD2 (5 bases). This CDR3 is 13 amino acids long. Germline V gene data show CDR1 as SNHLY and CDR2 as FYNNEI. Deletions cut 6 bases from V and 0 bases from J, with 7 bases between. The CDR3 bases are TGTGCCAGCAGATGGACTAGCACAGATACGCAGTATTTT. It encodes CASRWTSTDTQYF.

This clone was detected a few times. The rearrangement uses TRBV5-1 and TRBJ2-7; D is possibly TRBD1 (6 bases). The V gene lost 0 bases and the J gene lost 1 base, with 20 bases spanning the gap. This CDR3 has 18 amino acids. Germline CDR1 SGHRS, CDR2 YFSETQ. The CDR3 DNA is TGCGCCAGCAGCTTGGAGGGGTGGGGGACACTTTCATCCTACGAGCAGTACTTC. This encodes CASSLEGWGTLSSYEQYF.

The chain links TRBV9 to TRBJ2-7; 7 bases fit TRBD1. V shed 1 base, J shed 2 bases, and the junction held 3 bases outside the gene matches. There are 14 residues in the CDR3. The V gene's germline CDR1 is SGDLS and CDR2 YYNGEE. As DNA, the CDR3 is TGTGCCAGCAGCGTATCCGGGACAGCCTACGAGCAGTACTTC. Its translation: CASSVSGTAYEQYF.

The J gene is TRBJ1-5, the V gene TRBV7-9, with 9 bases identical to TRBD1. V shed 4 bases and J 1 base; nucleotides not matched to a gene: 2. Looked up from germline, CDR1 is SEHNR and CDR2 is FQNEAQ (reference sequence). The CDR3 has 15 amino acids. The CDR3 loop is CASSSTGGSNQPQHF. In DNA, the CDR3 is TGTGCCAGCAGCTCGACAGGGGGGAGCAATCAGCCCCAGCATTTT.

V gene TRBV7-2 combines with J gene TRBJ2-5; D is unclear. The germline V gene encodes CDR1 SGHTA and CDR2 FQGNSA. Trimming removed 6 bases from V and 7 bases from J, with 21 bases in between. There are 15 residues in the CDR3. The CDR3: CASSPSAGPAWTQYF. The CDR3 nucleotides read TGTGCCAGCAGTCCCTCGGCAGGTCCCGCGTGGACCCAGTACTTC.

The V call is TRBV7-2, the J call TRBJ1-5; D unclear. This CDR3 has 14 residues. Per germline, CDR1 SGHTA and CDR2 FQGNSA. V was trimmed by 2 bases and J by 1 base, leaving 6 bases between them. CDR3 loop: CASSLMGSNQPQHF. CDR3 sequence (DNA): TGTGCCAGCAGCTTAATGGGCAGCAATCAGCCCCAGCATTTT. Using reference TRBV7-2 and TRBJ1-5 for the parts outside the CDR3, the full variable domain is GAGVSQSPSNKVTEKGKDVELRCDPISGHTALYWYRQSLGQGLEFLIYFQGNSAPDKSGLPSDRFSAERTGGSVSTLTIQRTQQEDSAVYLCASSLMGSNQPQHFGDGTRLSIL.

This clone was seen a few times. The chain carries TRBV9 and TRBJ1-5, with D uncertain. Between the trimmed V and J ends, which lost 0 bases and 7 bases, there was a span of 8 bases. The CDR3 extends over 13 amino acids. Germline CDR1 SGDLS, CDR2 YYNGEE. CDR3 nucleotide sequence: TGTGCCAGCAGCGTAGCCGCGGGGCAGCCCCAGCATTTT. As protein: CASSVAAGQPQHF.

This chain connects TRBV7-9 to TRBJ2-6, with D maybe TRBD2 (5 bases). This CDR3 is 15 amino acids long. Per the germline V gene, CDR1 is SEHNR and CDR2 is FQNEAQ (reference sequence). Trimming removed 2 bases at V and 2 bases at J, with 7 bases between. DNA of the CDR3: TGTGCCAGCAGCTTACACGGGGCTGGGGCCAACGTCCTGACTTTC. Translation: CASSLHGAGANVLTF.

The V and J genes are TRBV2 and TRBJ2-6; D gene ambiguous. The CDR3 runs to 17 residues. With 4 bases removed from V and 0 bases from J, the gap between germline ends came to 13 bases. The germline CDR1 and CDR2 sequences are SNHLY and FYNNEI. CDR3 nucleotide sequence: TGTGCCAGCAGTGCTCTATACGGTCTCTCTGGGGCCAACGTCCTGACTTTC. Translating it yields CASSALYGLSGANVLTF.